This TCR beta chain is from a study of beta chain features in type 1 diabetes. Expressed TCRB transcripts were sequenced after all isolated RNA was converted to cDNA. Produced via immunoSEQ multiplex PCR; TCRdb's table is partial and in-frame only. The table records hundreds of thousands of clones, over 25% of them present only once. Study-level results: Whether HLA type affects TCRB rearrangement stayed undetermined in the present work. Type 1 diabetes patients had moderately but significantly shorter TCRB CDR3s in all four CD4+ subsets. Naive, central memory and Treg TCRB repertoires appeared more alike in patients than in healthy donors.

One heparinised blood draw averaging about 116 mL was given by each donor. Concerning this clone itself: Its specificity is not known.

CDR1 is SGHTA and CDR2 is FQGTGA in the germline V gene. J gave up 9 bases and V 5 bases, and 10 bases lay outside the gene matches. The CDR3 runs to 16 residues. This clonotype was sampled from a man between 18 and 29 years old in good health. This chain joins TRBV7-3 and TRBJ2-1; TRBD2 matches 13 bases. The sequencing sample was made of naive CD4+ T cells from blood. The CDR3 reads CASSPWTSGSQSEQFF. CDR3 nucleotides: TGTGCCAGCAGCCCCTGGACTAGCGGGAGTCAAAGTGAGCAGTTCTTC.